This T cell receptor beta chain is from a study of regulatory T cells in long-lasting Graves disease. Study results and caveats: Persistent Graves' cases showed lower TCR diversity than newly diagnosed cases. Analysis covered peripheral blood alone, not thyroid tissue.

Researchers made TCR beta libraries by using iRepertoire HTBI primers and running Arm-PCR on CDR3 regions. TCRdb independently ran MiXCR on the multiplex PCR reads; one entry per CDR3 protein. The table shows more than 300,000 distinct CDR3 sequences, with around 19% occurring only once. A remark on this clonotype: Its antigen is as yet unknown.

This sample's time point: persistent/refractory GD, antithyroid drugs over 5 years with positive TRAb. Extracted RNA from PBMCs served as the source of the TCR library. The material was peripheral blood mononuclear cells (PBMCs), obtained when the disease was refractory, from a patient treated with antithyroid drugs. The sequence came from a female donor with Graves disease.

CDR3 region: CASSPRGGGFYNEQFF. CDR3 nucleotide sequence: TGTGCCAGCAGCCCCCGTGGCGGAGGCTTCTACAATGAGCAGTTCTTC. The chain carries TRBV7-2 and TRBJ2-1, with D possibly TRBD2 on 5 matching bases. The CDR3 length is 16 residues. Per germline, CDR1 SGHTA and CDR2 FQGNSA. Between the trimmed V and J ends, which lost 5 bases and 3 bases, there was a span of 17 bases.